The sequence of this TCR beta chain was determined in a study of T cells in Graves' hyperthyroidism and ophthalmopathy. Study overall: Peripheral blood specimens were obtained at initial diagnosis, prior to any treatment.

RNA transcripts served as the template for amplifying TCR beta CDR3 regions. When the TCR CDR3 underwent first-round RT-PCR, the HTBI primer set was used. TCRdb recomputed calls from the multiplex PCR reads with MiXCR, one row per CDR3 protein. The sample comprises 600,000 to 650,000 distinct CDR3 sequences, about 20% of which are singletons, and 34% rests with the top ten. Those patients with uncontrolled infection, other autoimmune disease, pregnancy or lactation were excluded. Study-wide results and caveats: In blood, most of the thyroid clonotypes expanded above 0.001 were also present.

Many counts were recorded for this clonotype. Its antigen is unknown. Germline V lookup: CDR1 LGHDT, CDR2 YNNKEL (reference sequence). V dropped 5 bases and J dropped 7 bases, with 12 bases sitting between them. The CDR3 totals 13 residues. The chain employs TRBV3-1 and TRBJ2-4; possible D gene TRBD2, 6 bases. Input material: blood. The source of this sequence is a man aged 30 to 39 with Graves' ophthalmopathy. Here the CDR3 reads CASSAQEGNIQYF. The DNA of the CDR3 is TGTGCCAGCAGCGCGCAGGAGGGGAACATTCAGTACTTC.